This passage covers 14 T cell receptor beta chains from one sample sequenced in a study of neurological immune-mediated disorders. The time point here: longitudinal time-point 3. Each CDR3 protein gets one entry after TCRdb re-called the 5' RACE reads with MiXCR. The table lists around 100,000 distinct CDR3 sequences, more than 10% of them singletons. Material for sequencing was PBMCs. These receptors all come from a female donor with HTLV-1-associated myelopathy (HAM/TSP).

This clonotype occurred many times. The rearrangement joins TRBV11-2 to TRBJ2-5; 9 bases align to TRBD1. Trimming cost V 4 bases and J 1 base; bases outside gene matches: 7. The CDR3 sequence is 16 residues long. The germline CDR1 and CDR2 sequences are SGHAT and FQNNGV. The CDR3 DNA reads TGTGCCAGCAGCTGGCTCCCGGGACAGGGCCAAGAGACCCAGTACTTC. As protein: CASSWLPGQGQETQYF. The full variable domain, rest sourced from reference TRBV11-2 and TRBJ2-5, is EAGVAQSPRYKIIEKRQSVAFWCNPISGHATLYWYQQILGQGPKLLIQFQNNGVVDDSQLPKDRFSAERLKGVDSTLKIQPAKLEDSAVYLCASSWLPGQGQETQYFGPGTRLLVL.

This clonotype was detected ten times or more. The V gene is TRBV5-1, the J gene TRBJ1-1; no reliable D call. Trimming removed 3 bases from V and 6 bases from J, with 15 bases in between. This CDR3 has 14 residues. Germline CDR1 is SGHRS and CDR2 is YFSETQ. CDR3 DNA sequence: TGCGCCAGCAGCTCCGGCATCCCAGGTCCTGAAGCTTTCTTT. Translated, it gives CASSSGIPGPEAFF.

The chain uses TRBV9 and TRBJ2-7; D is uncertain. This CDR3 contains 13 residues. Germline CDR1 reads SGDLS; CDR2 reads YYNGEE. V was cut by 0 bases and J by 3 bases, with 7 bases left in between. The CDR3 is CASSVAIGYEQYF. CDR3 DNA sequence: TGTGCCAGCAGCGTAGCTATCGGCTACGAGCAGTACTTC.

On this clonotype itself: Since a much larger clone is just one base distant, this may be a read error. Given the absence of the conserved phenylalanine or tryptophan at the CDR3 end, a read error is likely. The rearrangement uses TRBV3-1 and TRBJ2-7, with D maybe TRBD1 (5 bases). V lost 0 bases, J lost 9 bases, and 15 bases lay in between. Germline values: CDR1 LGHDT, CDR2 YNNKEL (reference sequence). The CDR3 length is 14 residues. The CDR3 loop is CASSQDPGSGRQYL. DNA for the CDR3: TGTGCCAGCAGCCAAGACCCAGGGTCCGGTCGGCAGTACTTA.

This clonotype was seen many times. The CDR3 is CASSPGGADTQYF. The CDR3 DNA follows: TGTGCCAGCAGTCCCGGGGGGGCGGATACGCAGTATTTT. This chain connects TRBV2 to TRBJ2-3, with 8 bases aligning to TRBD2. This CDR3 comprises 13 residues. Unmatched junction bases numbered 4, after V lost 5 bases and J lost 6 bases. The germline V gene encodes CDR1 SNHLY and CDR2 FYNNEI.

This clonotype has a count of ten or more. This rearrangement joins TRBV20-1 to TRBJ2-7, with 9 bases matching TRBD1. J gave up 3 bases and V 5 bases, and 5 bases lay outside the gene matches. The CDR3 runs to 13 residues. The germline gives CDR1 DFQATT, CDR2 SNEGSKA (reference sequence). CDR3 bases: TGCAGTGCTGCCGGGACAGGGTTCTACGAGCAGTACTTC. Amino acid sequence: CSAAGTGFYEQYF.

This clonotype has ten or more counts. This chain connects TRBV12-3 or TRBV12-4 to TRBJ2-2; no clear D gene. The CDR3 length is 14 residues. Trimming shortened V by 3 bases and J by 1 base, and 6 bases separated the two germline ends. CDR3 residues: CASSFGWNTGELFF. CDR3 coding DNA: TGTGCCAGCAGTTTTGGGTGGAACACCGGGGAGCTGTTTTTT.

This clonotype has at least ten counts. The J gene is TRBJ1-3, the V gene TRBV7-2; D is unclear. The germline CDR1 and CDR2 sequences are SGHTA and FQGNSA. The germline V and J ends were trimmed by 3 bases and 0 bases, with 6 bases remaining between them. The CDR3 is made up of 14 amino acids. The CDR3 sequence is CASSLQSSGNTIYF. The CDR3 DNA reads TGTGCCAGCAGCTTGCAGAGCTCTGGAAACACCATATATTTT.

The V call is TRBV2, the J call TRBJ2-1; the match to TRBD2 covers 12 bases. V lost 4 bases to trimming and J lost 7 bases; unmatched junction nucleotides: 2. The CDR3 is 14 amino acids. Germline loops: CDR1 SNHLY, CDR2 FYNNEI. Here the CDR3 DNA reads TGTGCCAGCAGTGCCGGGACTAGCGGGAATGAGCAGTTCTTC. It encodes CASSAGTSGNEQFF.

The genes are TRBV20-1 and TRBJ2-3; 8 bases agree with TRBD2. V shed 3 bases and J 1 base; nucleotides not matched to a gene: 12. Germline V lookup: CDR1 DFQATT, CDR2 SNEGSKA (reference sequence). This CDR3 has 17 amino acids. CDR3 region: CSARKAGSGGRTDTQYF. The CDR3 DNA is TGCAGTGCTAGGAAGGCCGGGAGCGGGGGACGCACAGATACGCAGTATTTT.

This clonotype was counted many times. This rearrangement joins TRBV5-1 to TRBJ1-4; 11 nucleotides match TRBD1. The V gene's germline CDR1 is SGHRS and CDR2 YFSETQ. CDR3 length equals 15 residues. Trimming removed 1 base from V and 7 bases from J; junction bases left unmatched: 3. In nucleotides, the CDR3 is TGCGCCAGCAGCTTGTATGGGACAGGGGGTGAAAAACTGTTTTTT. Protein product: CASSLYGTGGEKLFF.

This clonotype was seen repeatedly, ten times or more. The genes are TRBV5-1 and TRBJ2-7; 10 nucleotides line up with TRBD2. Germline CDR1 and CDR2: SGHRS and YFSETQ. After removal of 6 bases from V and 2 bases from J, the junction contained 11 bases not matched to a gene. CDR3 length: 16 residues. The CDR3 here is CASNRISGGSAYEQYF. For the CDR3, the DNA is TGCGCCAGCAACCGAATTAGCGGGGGGTCCGCCTACGAGCAGTACTTC.

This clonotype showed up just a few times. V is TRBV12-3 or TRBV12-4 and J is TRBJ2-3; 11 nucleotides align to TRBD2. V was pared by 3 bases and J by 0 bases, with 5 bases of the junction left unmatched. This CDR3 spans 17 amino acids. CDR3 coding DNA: TGTGCCAGCAGTTTGTTAGCGGGGGGGACTAGCACAGATACGCAGTATTTT. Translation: CASSLLAGGTSTDTQYF.

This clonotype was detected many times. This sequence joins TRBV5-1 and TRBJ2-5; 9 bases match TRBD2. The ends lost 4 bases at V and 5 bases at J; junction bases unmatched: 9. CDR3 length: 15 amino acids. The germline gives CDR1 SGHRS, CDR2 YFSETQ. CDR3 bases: TGCGCCAGCAGCACCACGGCTAGCGGGGTTGAGACCCAGTACTTC. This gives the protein CASSTTASGVETQYF.